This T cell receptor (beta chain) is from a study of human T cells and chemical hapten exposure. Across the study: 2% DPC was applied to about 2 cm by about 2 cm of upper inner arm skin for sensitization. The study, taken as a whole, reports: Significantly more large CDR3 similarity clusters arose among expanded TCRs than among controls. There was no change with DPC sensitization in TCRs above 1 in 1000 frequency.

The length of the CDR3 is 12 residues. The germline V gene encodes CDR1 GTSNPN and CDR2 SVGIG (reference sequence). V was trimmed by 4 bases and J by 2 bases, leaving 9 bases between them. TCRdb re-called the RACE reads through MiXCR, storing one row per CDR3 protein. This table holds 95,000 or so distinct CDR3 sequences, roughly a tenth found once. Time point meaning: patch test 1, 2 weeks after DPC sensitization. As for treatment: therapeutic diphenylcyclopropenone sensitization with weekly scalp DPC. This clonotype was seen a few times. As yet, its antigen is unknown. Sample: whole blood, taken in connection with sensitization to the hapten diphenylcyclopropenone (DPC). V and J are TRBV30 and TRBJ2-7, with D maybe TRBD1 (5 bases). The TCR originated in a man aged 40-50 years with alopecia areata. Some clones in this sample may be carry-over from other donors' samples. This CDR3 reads CAWIGAAYEQYF. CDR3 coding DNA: TGTGCCTGGATAGGGGCAGCCTACGAGCAGTACTTC.